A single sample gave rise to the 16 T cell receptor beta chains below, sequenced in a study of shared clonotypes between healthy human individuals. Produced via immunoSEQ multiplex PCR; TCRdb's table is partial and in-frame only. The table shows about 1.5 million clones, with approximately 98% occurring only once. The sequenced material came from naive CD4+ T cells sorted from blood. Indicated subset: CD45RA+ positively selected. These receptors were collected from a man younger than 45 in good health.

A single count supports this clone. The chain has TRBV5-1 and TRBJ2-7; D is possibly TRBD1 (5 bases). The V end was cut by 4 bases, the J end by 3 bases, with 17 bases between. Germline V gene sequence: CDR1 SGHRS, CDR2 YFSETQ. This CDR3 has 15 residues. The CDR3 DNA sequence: TGCGCCAGCAGCCCAAAGACAGCCACCCTCTACGAGCAGTACTTC. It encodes CASSPKTATLYEQYF.

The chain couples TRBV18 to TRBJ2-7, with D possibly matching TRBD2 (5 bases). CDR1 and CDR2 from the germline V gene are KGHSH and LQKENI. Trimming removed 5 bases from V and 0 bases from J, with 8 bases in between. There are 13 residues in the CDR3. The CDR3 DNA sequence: TGTGCCAGCTCAGACTACCCCTCCTACGAGCAGTACTTC. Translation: CASSDYPSYEQYF.

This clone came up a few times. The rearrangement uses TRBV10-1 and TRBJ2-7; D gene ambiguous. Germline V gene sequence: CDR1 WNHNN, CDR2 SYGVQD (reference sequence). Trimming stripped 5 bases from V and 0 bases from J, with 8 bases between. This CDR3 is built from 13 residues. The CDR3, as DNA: TGCGCCAGCAGTATGGTGAGCTCCTACGAGCAGTACTTC. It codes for CASSMVSSYEQYF.

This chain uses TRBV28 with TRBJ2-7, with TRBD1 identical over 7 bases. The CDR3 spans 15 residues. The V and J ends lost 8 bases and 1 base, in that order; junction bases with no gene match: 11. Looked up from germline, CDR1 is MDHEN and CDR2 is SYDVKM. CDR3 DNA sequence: TGTGCCAGCCACATTACAGGGGTGGGGTCCTACGAGCAGTACTTC. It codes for CASHITGVGSYEQYF.

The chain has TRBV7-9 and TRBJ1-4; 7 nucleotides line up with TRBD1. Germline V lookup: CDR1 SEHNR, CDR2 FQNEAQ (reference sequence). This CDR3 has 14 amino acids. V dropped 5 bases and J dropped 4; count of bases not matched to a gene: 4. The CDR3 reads CASSTGVFNEKLFF. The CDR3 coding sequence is TGTGCCAGCAGCACAGGGGTATTTAATGAAAAACTGTTTTTT.

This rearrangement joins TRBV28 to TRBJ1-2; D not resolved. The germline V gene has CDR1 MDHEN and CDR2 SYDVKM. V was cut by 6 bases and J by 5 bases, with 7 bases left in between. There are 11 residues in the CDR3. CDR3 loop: CASRAGYGYTF. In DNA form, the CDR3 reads TGTGCCAGCAGGGCGGGATATGGCTACACCTTC.

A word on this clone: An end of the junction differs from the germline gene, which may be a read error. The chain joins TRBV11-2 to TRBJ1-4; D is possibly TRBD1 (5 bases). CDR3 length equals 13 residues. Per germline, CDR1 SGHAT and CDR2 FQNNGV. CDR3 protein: CASSLEVTVFPEF. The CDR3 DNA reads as TGTGCCAGCAGCTTAGAGGTGACAGTTTTCCCAGAGTTT.

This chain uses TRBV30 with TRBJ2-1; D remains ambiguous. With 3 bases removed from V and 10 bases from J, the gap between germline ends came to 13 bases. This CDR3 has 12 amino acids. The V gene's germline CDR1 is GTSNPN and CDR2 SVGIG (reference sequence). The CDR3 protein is CAWSRLGNEQFF. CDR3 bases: TGTGCCTGGAGCCGGTTAGGGAACGAGCAGTTCTTC.

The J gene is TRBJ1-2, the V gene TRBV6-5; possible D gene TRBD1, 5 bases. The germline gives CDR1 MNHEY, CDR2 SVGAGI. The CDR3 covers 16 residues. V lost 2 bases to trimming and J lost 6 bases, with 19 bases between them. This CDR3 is CASSYGNPGLTDGYTF. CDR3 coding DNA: TGTGCCAGCAGTTACGGGAACCCGGGACTAACGGATGGCTACACCTTC.

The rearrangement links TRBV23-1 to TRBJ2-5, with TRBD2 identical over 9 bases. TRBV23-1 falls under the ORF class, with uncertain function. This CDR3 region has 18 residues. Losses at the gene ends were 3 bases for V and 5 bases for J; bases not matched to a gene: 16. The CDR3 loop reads CASSHLRREGAERETQYF. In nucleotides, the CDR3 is TGCGCCAGCAGTCATCTTCGGCGGGAGGGGGCGGAGCGGGAGACCCAGTACTTC.

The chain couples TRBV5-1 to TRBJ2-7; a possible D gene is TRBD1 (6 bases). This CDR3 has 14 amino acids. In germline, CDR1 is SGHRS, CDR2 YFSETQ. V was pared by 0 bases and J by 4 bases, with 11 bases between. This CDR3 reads CASSLAPGVYEQYF. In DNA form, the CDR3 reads TGCGCCAGCAGCTTGGCGCCAGGGGTGTACGAGCAGTACTTC.

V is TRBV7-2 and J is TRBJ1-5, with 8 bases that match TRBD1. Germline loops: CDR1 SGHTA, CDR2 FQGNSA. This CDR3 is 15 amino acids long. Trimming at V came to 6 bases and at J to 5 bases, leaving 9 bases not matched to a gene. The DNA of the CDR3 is TGTGCCAGCAGTAAAAACGCAGGGGGCGATCAGCCCCAGCATTTT. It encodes CASSKNAGGDQPQHF.

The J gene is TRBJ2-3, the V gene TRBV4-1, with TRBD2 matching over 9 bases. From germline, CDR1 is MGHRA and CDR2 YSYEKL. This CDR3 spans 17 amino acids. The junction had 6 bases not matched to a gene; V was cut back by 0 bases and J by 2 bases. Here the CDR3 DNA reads TGCGCCAGCAGCCAAGAAAGCCTAGCGGGGTACACAGATACGCAGTATTTT. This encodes CASSQESLAGYTDTQYF.

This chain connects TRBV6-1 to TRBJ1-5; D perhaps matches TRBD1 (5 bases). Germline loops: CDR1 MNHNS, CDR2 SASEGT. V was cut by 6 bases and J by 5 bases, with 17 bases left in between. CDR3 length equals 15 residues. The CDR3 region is CASSRNQGGDQPQHF. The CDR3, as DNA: TGTGCCAGCAGCAGGAACCAGGGTGGCGATCAGCCCCAGCATTTT.

In nucleotides, the CDR3 is TGCGCCAGCAGCTTGGCAGGGTTCGGAGGGGATAGAAGCACAGATACGCAGTATTTT. It encodes CASSLAGFGGDRSTDTQYF. The rearrangement joins TRBV5-1 to TRBJ2-3, with D tentatively TRBD2 (6 bases). This CDR3 has 19 residues. CDR1 and CDR2 from the germline V gene are SGHRS and YFSETQ. Trimming took 0 bases from V and 0 from J, leaving 20 bases between them.

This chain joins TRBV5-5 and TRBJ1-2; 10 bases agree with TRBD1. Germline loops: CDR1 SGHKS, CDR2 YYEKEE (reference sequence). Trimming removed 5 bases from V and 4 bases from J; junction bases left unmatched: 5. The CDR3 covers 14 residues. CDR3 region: CASRQTGGGYGYTF. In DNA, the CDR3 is TGTGCCAGCAGACAGACAGGGGGCGGCTATGGCTACACCTTC.